One sample yielded the 3 T cell receptor beta chains listed below, sequenced in a study of blood T cell repertoires in COVID-19. Generated by immunoSEQ multiplex PCR, the TCRdb table keeps only in-frame clones and is missing some. The table includes roughly 170,000 clones, approximately 87% detected once. Sequencing was carried out using peripheral blood. The receptors stem from a woman aged 65 to 85 with COVID-19, enrolled during active disease.

V gene TRBV18 combines with J gene TRBJ2-1; 9 positions agree with TRBD2. From germline, CDR1 is KGHSH and CDR2 LQKENI. The ends lost 0 bases at V and 4 bases at J; junction bases unmatched: 4. The CDR3 length is 16 residues. CDR3 sequence: CASSPPLLAGYNEQFF. The CDR3 coding sequence is TGTGCCAGCTCACCACCGTTACTAGCGGGTTACAATGAGCAGTTCTTC.

The sample holds one count of this clone. This chain joins TRBV25-1 and TRBJ2-7; weak D call: TRBD1 (6 bases). Trimming cost V 1 base and J 2 bases, with 15 bases left between them. Germline values: CDR1 MGHDK, CDR2 SYGVNS. This CDR3 has 16 residues. CDR3 nucleotides: TGTGCCAGCAGTGAATTCGCCAGGGGCCCACCCTACGAGCAGTACTTC. Translating it yields CASSEFARGPPYEQYF.

This chain joins TRBV6-4 and TRBJ1-1; TRBD1 is a possible D gene (5 bases). The V and J ends lost 3 bases and 4 bases respectively, with 18 bases between them. This CDR3 has 16 residues. The germline V gene has CDR1 MRHNA and CDR2 SNTAGT. The CDR3, as DNA: TGTGCCAGCAGTGAACAAAGACAGCGGAGGGCCACTGAAGCTTTCTTT. Translation gives CASSEQRQRRATEAFF.